This paragraph covers one T cell receptor (beta chain) sequence. CDR3 size: 14 residues. V was shortened by 2 bases and J by 10 bases, with 12 bases between the two germline ends. Germline V gives CDR1 MNHEY, CDR2 SVGAGI. These data are taken from a study of OX40 agonist ivuxolimab in advanced cancers. Libraries were prepared by immunoSEQ multiplex PCR; TCRdb keeps only in-frame clonotypes and omits some of them. The sample has tens of thousands of clones; approximately 89% are singletons. Source: CD4+ or CD8+ T cells sorted from blood, taken in a trial of the OX40 agonist ivuxolimab. The chain couples TRBV6-5 to TRBJ1-6; weak D call: TRBD1 (5 bases). The source is an adult with an advanced solid tumor such as melanoma, head and neck, liver or kidney cancer. CDR3 sequence: CASSYQGGGSPLHF. Written as DNA, the CDR3 is TGTGCCAGCAGTTACCAGGGAGGCGGATCACCCCTCCACTTT.